This T cell receptor (beta chain) derives from a study of technical replicates of blood from four donors. The germline V gene encodes CDR1 MGHRA and CDR2 YSYEKL. Trimming at V came to 3 bases and at J to 4 bases, leaving 3 bases not matched to a gene. The CDR3 length is 13 residues. TCRdb's copy holds only in-frame clones and misses some; the assay was immunoSEQ multiplex PCR. The table records 75,000 to 100,000 clones, 80% to 95% of them present only once. This clone was detected once. The TCR originated in a human donor in good health. The rearrangement uses TRBV4-1 and TRBJ2-7, with 7 bases lining up with TRBD1. Sequencing was performed on T cells isolated from PBMCs. The CDR3 nucleotides are TGCGCCAGCAGCCAGGAGACAGGGTACGAGCAGTACTTC. Translating gives CASSQETGYEQYF.